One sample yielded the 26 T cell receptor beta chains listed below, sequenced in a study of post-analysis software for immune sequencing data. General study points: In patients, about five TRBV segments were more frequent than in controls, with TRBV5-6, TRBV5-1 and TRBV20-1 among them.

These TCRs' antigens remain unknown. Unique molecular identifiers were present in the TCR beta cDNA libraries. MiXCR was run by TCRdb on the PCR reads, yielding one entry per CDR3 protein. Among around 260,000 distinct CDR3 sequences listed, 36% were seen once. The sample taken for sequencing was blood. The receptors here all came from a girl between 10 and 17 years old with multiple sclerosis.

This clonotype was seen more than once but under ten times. CDR3 in amino acids: CSATAGRDQPQHF. As DNA, the CDR3 is TGCAGTGCTACAGCAGGGCGCGATCAGCCCCAGCATTTT. The V call is TRBV20-1, the J call TRBJ1-5, with TRBD1 as a possible D gene (5 bases). The CDR3 has 13 amino acids. Trimming took 4 bases from V and 5 from J, leaving 12 bases between them. Germline V CDR1 and CDR2: DFQATT, SNEGSKA (reference sequence).

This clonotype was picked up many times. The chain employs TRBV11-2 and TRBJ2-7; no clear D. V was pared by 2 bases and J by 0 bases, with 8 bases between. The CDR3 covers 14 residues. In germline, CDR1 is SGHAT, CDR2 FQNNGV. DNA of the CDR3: TGTGCCAGCAGCTTAAGTCAGGTCTCCTACGAGCAGTACTTC. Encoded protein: CASSLSQVSYEQYF. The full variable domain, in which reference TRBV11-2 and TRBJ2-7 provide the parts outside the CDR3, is EAGVAQSPRYKIIEKRQSVAFWCNPISGHATLYWYQQILGQGPKLLIQFQNNGVVDDSQLPKDRFSAERLKGVDSTLKIQPAKLEDSAVYLCASSLSQVSYEQYFGPGTRLTVT.

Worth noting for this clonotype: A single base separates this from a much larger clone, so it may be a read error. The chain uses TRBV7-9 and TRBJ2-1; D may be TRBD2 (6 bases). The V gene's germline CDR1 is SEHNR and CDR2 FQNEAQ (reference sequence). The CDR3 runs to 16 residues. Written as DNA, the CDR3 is TGTACCAGCAGCCTAGGATCGCGCGGGGTTTACAATGAGCAGTTCTTC. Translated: CTSSLGSRGVYNEQFF.

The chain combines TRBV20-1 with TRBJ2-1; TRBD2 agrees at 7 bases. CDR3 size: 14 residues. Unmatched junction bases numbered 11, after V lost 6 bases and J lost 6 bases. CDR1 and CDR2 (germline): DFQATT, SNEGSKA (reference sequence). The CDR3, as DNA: TGCAGTGCCGCCCCCAGGACGGGAGGCAATGAGCAGTTCTTC. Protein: CSAAPRTGGNEQFF.

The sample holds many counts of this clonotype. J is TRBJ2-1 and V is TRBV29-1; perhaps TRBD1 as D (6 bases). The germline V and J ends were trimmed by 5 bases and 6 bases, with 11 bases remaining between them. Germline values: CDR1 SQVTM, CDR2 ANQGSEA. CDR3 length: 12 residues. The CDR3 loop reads CSVRHRVNEQFF. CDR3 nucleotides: TGCAGCGTTAGACACAGGGTCAATGAGCAGTTCTTC.

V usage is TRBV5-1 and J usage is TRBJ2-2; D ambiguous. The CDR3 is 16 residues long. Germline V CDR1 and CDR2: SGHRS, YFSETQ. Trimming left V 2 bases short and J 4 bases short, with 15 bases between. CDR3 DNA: TGCGCCAGCAGCTTAGGACCCTTTGAATTCACCGGGGAGCTGTTTTTT. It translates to CASSLGPFEFTGELFF.

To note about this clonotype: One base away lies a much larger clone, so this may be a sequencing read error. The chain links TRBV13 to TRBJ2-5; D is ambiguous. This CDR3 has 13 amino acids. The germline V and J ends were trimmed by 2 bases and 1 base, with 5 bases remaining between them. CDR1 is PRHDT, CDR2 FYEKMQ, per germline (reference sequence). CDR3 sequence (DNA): TGTGCCAGCAGCTTACTCCGCCAAGAGACCCAGTACTTC. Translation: CASSLLRQETQYF. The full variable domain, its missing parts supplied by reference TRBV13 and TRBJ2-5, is AAGVIQSPRHLIKEKRETATLKCYPIPRHDTVYWYQQGPGQDPQFLISFYEKMQSDKGSIPDRFSAQQFSDYHSELNMSSLELGDSALYFCASSLLRQETQYFGPGTRLLVL.

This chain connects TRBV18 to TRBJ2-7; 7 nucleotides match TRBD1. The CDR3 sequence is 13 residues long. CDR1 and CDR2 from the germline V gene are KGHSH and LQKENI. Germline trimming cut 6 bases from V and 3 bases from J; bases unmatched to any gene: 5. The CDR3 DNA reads TGTGCCAGCTCCCCGGACAGGTTCTACGAGCAGTACTTC. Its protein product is CASSPDRFYEQYF.

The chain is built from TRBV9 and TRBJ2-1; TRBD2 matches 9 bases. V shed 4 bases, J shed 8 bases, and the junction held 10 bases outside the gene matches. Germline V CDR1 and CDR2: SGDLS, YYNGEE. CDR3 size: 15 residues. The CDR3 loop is CASSLRFSGGHEQFF. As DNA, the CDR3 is TGTGCCAGCAGCCTCCGGTTTAGCGGGGGCCATGAGCAGTTCTTC.

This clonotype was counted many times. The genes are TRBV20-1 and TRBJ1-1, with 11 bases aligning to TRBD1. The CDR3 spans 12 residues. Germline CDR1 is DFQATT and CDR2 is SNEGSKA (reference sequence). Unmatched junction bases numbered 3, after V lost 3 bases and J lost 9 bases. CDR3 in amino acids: CSARWTGGKAFF. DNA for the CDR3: TGCAGTGCTAGGTGGACAGGGGGCAAAGCTTTCTTT.

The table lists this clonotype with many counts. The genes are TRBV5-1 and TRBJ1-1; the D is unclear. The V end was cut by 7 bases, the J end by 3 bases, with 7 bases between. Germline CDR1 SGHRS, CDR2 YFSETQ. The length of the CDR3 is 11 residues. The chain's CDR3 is CASQSDTEAFF. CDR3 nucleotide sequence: TGCGCCAGCCAATCGGACACTGAAGCTTTCTTT.

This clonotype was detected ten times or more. CDR3 sequence (DNA): TGTGCCAGCATACCTCCGGGGAGCACTGAAGCTTTCTTT. Residues: CASIPPGSTEAFF. The chain carries TRBV12-3 or TRBV12-4 and TRBJ1-1, with unresolved D. Deletions cut 7 bases from V and 4 bases from J, with 13 bases between. This CDR3 spans 13 amino acids.

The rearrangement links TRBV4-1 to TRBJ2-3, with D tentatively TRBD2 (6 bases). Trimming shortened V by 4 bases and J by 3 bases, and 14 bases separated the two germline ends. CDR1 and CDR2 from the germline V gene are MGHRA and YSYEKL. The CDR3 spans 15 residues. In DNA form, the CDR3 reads TGCGCCAGCAGCCGGACGGGGGACGGGACAGATACGCAGTATTTT. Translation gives CASSRTGDGTDTQYF.

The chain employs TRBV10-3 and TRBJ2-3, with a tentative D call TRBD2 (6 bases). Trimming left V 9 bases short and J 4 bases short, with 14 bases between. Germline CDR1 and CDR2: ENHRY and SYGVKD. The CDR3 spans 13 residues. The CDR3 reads CAIRELAADTQYF. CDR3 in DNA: TGTGCCATTAGGGAGTTAGCGGCAGATACGCAGTATTTT.

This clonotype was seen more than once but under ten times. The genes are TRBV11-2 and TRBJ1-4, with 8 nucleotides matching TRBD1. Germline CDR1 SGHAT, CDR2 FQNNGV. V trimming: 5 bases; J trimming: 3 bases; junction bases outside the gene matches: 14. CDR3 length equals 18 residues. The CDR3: CASSPGIDRGRANEKLFF. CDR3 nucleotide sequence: TGTGCCAGCAGCCCCGGCATTGACAGGGGAAGGGCTAATGAAAAACTGTTTTTT.

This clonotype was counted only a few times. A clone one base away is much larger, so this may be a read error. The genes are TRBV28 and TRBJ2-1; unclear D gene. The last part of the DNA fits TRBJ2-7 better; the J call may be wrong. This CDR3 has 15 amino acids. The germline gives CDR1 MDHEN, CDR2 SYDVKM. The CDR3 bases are TGTGCCAGCAGTCCGATTTTTACAACCTACAATGAGCAGTACTTC. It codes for CASSPIFTTYNEQYF.

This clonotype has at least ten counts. Written as DNA, the CDR3 is TGCGCCAGCAGCCAGGGACAGGTGAGGGGCACTGAAGCTTTCTTT. Protein sequence: CASSQGQVRGTEAFF. The V and J genes are TRBV4-1 and TRBJ1-1, with 8 positions matching TRBD1. J was trimmed by 4 bases and V by 3 bases; bases with no gene match: 7. This CDR3 spans 15 amino acids. Germline V lookup: CDR1 MGHRA, CDR2 YSYEKL.

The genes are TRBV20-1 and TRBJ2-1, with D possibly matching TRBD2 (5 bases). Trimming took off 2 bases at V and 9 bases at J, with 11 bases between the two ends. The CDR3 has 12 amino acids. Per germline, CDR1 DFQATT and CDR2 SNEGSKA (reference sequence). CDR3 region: CSARTLRGEQFF. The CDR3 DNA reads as TGCAGTGCTAGAACCCTACGGGGTGAGCAGTTCTTC.

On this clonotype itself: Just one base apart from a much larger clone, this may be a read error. CDR3 protein: CSVSPTNEKRFF. The DNA of the CDR3 is TGCAGCGTTTCTCCAACTAATGAAAAACGGTTTTTT. V is TRBV29-1 and J is TRBJ1-4, with D unresolved. The CDR3 runs 12 residues. Germline V CDR1 and CDR2: SQVTM, ANQGSEA. Supplemented by reference TRBV29-1 and TRBJ1-4, the full variable domain reads SAVISQKPSRDICQRGTSLTIQCQVDSQVTMMFWYRQQPGQSLTLIATANQGSEATYESGFVIDKFPISRPNLTFSTLTVSNMSPEDSSIYLCSVSPTNEKRFFGSGTQLSVL.

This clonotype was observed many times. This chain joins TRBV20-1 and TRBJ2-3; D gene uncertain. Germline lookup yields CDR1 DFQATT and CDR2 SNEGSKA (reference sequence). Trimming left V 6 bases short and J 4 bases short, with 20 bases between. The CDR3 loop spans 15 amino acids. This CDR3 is CSASPRLSQSDTQYF. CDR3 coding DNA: TGCAGTGCCTCACCTCGACTCTCACAGTCAGATACGCAGTATTTT.

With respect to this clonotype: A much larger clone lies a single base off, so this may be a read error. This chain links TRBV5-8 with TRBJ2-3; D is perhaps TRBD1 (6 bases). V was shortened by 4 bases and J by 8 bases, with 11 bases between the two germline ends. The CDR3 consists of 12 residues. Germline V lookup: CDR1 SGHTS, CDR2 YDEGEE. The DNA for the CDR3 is TGTGCCAGCAGCCTACAGGGAAGTACGCAGTATTTT. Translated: CASSLQGSTQYF.

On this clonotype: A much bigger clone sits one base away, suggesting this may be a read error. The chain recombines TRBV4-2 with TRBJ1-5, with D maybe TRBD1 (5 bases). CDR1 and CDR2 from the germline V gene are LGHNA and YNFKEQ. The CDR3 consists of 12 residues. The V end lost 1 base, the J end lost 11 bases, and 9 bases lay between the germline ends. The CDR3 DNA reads TGTGCCAGCAGCCAAGTTGAGGGGTCCCAGCATTTT. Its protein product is CASSQVEGSQHF.

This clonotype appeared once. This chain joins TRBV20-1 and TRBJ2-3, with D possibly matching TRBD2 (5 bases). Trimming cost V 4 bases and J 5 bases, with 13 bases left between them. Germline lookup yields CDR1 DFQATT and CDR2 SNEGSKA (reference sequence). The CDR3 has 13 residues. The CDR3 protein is CSAIVGERDTQYF. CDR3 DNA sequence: TGCAGTGCTATAGTGGGAGAAAGAGATACGCAGTATTTT.

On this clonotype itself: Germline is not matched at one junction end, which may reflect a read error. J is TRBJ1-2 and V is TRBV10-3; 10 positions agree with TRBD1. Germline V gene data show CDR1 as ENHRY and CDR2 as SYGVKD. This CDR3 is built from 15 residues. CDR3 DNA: TGTGCCATCAGTGACCCGGGACAGGGGTCCTATGGCCACACCTTC. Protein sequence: CAISDPGQGSYGHTF.

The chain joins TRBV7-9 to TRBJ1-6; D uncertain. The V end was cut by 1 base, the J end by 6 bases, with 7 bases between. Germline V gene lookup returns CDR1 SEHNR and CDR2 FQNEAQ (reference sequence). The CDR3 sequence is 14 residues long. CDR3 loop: CASSLETINSPLHF. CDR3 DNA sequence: TGTGCCAGCAGCTTAGAGACTATTAATTCACCCCTCCACTTT.

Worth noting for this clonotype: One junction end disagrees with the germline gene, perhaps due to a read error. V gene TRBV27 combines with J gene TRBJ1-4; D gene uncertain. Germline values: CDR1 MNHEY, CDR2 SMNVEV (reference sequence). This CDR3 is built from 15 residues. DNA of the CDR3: TGTGCCTGCAGCCTAACTTATAGAATAAATGAAAAACTGTTTTTT. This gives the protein CACSLTYRINEKLFF. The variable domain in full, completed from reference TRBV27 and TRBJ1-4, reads EAQVTQNPRYLITVTGKKLTVTCSQNMNHEYMSWYRQDPGLGLRQIYYSMNVEVTDKGDVPEGYKVSRKEKRNFPLILESPSPNQTSLYFCACSLTYRINEKLFFGSGTQLSVL.